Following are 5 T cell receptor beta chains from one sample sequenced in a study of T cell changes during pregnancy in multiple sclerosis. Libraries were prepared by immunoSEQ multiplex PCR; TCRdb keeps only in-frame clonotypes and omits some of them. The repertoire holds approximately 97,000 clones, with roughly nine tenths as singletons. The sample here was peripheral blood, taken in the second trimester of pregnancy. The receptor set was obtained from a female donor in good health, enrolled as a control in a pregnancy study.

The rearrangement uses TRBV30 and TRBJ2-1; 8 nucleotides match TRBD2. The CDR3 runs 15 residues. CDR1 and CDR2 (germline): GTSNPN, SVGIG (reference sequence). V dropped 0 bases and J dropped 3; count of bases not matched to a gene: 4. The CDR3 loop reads CAWSVPGGRYNEQFF. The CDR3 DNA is TGTGCCTGGAGTGTACCGGGAGGGCGCTACAATGAGCAGTTCTTC.

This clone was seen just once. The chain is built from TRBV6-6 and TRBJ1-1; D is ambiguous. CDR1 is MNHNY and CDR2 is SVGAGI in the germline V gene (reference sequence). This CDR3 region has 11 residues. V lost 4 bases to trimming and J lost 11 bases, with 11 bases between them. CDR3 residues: CASSSFMRAFF. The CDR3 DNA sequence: TGTGCCAGCAGTTCCTTTATGAGGGCTTTCTTT.

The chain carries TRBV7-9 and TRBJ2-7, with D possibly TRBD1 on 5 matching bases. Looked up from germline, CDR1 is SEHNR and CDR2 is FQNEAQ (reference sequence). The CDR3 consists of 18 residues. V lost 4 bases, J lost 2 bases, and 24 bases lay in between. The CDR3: CASSSNFGAGAGPYEQYF. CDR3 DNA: TGTGCCAGCAGCTCCAATTTTGGGGCTGGAGCAGGACCCTACGAGCAGTACTTC. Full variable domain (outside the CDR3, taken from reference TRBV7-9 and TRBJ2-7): DTGVSQNPRHKITKRGQNVTFRCDPISEHNRLYWYRQTLGQGPEFLTYFQNEAQLEKSRLLSDRFSAERPKGSFSTLEIQRTEQGDSAMYLCASSSNFGAGAGPYEQYFGPGTRLTVT.

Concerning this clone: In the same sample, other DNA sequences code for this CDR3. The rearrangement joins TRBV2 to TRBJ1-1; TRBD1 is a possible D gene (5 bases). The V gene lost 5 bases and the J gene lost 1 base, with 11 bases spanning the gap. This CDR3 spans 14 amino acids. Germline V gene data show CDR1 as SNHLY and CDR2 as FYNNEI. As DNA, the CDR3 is TGTGCCAGCAGTCCACTCGGGGGGAACACTGAAGCTTTCTTT. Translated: CASSPLGGNTEAFF.

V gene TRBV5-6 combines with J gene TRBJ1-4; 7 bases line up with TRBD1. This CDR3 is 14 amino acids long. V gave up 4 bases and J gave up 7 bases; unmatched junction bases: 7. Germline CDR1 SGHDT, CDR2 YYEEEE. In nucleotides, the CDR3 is TGTGCCAGCAGCCGACAGGGAGGTTCTGAAAAACTGTTTTTT. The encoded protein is CASSRQGGSEKLFF.